The 9 T cell receptor beta chains listed next were all sequenced from one sample in a study of OX40 agonist ivuxolimab in advanced cancers. Repertoires were generated with immunoSEQ multiplex PCR, while TCRdb's copy carries only in-frame clones and drops some. The data hold 100,000 to 130,000 clones, with approximately 90% observed a single time. The sequencing used CD4+ or CD8+ T cells sorted from blood, collected in a trial of the OX40 agonist ivuxolimab. The receptor source for this set is an adult with an advanced solid tumor such as melanoma, head and neck, liver or kidney cancer.

This clone is a singleton in its sample. The rearrangement joins TRBV6-6 to TRBJ2-7; TRBD1 aligns across 8 bases. The CDR3 has 14 residues. Germline trimming cut 10 bases from V and 4 bases from J; bases unmatched to any gene: 12. The germline V gene has CDR1 MNHNY and CDR2 SVGAGI (reference sequence). The CDR3 nucleotides are TGTGCCACAAGCAGGGGGCGCCAAAAATACGAGCAGTACTTC. Its protein product is CATSRGRQKYEQYF.

This clone was seen once. Here the CDR3 reads CASREQGLAGGDTQYF. The CDR3, as DNA: TGTGCCAGCAGGGAACAGGGACTAGCGGGAGGAGATACGCAGTATTTT. The chain joins TRBV2 to TRBJ2-3; TRBD2 aligns across 15 bases. CDR3 length equals 16 residues. The V and J ends lost 6 bases and 5 bases, in that order; junction bases with no gene match: 6. The germline V gene has CDR1 SNHLY and CDR2 FYNNEI.

The rearrangement links TRBV21-1 to TRBJ1-4. TRBV21-1 is an annotated pseudogene. There are 12 residues in the CDR3. The CDR3 sequence is CASSKVAGKTVF. The CDR3 nucleotides are TGTGCCAGCAGCAAAGTAGCAGGAAAAACTGTTTTT.

This chain links TRBV10-3 with TRBJ2-3; D possibly matches TRBD1 or TRBD2 (6 bases each). The CDR3 sequence is 15 residues long. CDR1 and CDR2 (germline): ENHRY, SYGVKD. V lost 3 bases to trimming and J lost 1 base, with 11 bases between them. The CDR3 DNA is TGTGCCATCAGTGATTTAAGGGGGGGCACAGATACGCAGTATTTT. Its translation: CAISDLRGGTDTQYF.

This clone was found once. Here the CDR3 DNA reads TGTGCCTGCAGGACTAGCGGGGGGTCAAAGTTCTTC. It is translated as CACRTSGGSKFF. The chain uses TRBV30 and TRBJ2-1; 14 bases line up with TRBD2. Germline-derived CDR1 and CDR2 are GTSNPN and SVGIG (reference sequence). The CDR3 is made up of 12 amino acids. J gave up 14 bases and V 6 bases, and 6 bases lay outside the gene matches.

Notes on this clone: The sample carries other DNA sequences with the same CDR3. The chain carries TRBV19 and TRBJ1-2; D gene unclear. The V end lost 3 bases, the J end lost 3 bases, and 5 bases lay between the germline ends. The CDR3 length is 12 residues. Looked up from germline, CDR1 is LNHDA and CDR2 is SQIVND (reference sequence). CDR3 nucleotide sequence: TGTGCCAGTAGTATCCGGGACTATGGCTACACCTTC. As protein: CASSIRDYGYTF.

The chain couples TRBV23-1 to TRBJ2-3; tentative D call: TRBD2 (6 bases). TRBV23-1 is an open reading frame, and its role is uncertain. V was shortened by 2 bases and J by 6 bases, with 9 bases between the two germline ends. This CDR3 spans 13 amino acids. The CDR3 DNA reads TGCGCCAGCAGTCAACGGACTAAGGATACGCAGTATTTT. This gives the protein CASSQRTKDTQYF.

The CDR3, as DNA: TGTGCCAGCAGTTTTAGGGGACAGCAAGAGACCCAGTACTTC. Translating gives CASSFRGQQETQYF. The chain combines TRBV27 with TRBJ2-5; TRBD1 agrees at 7 bases. V trimming: 3 bases; J trimming: 2 bases; junction bases outside the gene matches: 3. Germline CDR1 MNHEY, CDR2 SMNVEV (reference sequence). The CDR3 spans 14 residues.

The rearrangement uses TRBV6-6 and TRBJ1-5; TRBD1 agrees at 8 bases. V lost 6 bases, J lost 1 base, and 8 bases stayed unmatched. The CDR3 sequence is 16 residues long. Germline V gene lookup returns CDR1 MNHNY and CDR2 SVGAGI (reference sequence). The DNA for the CDR3 is TGTGCCAGCAGACCCCCGACAGGGGACAGCAATCAGCCCCAGCATTTT. It encodes CASRPPTGDSNQPQHF.